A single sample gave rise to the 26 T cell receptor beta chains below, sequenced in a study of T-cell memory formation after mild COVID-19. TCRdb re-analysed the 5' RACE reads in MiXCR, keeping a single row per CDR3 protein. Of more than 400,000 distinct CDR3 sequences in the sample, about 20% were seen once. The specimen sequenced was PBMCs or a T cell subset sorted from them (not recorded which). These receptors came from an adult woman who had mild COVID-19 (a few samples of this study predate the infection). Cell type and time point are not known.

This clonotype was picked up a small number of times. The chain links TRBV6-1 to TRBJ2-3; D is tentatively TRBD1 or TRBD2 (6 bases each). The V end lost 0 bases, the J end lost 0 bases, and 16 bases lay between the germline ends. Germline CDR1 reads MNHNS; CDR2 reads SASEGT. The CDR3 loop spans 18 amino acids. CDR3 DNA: TGTGCCAGCAGTGAAGCGCTTCGAGGGGGAGGTAGCACAGATACGCAGTATTTT. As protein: CASSEALRGGGSTDTQYF.

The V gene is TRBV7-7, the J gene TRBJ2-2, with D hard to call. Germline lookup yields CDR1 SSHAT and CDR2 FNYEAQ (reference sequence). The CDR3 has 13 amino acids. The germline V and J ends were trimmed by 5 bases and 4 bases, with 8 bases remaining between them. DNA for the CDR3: TGTGCCAGCAGCCCAATCAGCACCGGGGAGCTGTTTTTT. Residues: CASSPISTGELFF.

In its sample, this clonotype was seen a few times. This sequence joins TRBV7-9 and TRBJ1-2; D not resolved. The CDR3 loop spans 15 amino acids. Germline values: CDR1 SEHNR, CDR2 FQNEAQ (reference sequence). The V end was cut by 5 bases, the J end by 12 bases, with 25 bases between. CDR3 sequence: CASSEIMGRAMANTF. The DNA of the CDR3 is TGTGCCAGCAGCGAAATAATGGGGAGAGCTATGGCTAACACCTTC.

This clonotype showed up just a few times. CDR3 DNA: TGTGCCAGCAGTTCCCAGAACACCATATATTTT. This sequence encodes CASSSQNTIYF. V gene TRBV12-3 or TRBV12-4 combines with J gene TRBJ1-3; D remains unclear. CDR3 length equals 11 residues. V was shortened by 4 bases and J by 7 bases, with 5 bases between the two germline ends.

In DNA, the CDR3 is TGTGCCAGCAGACTTACTAGCGGGGATCACAATGAGCAGTTCTTC. This encodes CASRLTSGDHNEQFF. The chain has TRBV12-3 or TRBV12-4 and TRBJ2-1; TRBD2 matches 10 bases. The CDR3 is 15 amino acids. Trimming removed 6 bases from V and 5 bases from J; junction bases left unmatched: 7.

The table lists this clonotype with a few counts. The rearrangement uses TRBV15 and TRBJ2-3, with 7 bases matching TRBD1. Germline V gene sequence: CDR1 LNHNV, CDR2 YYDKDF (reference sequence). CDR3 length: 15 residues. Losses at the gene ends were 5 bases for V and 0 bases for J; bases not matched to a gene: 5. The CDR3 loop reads CATSGEDRSTDTQYF. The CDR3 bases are TGTGCCACCAGCGGCGAGGACAGGAGCACAGATACGCAGTATTTT. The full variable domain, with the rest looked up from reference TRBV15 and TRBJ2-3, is DAMVIQNPRYQVTQFGKPVTLSCSQTLNHNVMYWYQQKSSQAPKLLFHYYDKDFNNEADTPDNFQSRRPNTSFCFLDIRSPGLGDTAMYLCATSGEDRSTDTQYFGPGTRLTVL.

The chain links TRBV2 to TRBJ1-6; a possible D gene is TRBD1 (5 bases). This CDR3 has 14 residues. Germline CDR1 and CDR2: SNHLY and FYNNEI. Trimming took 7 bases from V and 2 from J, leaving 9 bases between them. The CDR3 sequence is CASTEGAYNSPLHF. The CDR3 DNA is TGTGCCAGCACGGAAGGGGCCTATAATTCACCCCTCCACTTT.

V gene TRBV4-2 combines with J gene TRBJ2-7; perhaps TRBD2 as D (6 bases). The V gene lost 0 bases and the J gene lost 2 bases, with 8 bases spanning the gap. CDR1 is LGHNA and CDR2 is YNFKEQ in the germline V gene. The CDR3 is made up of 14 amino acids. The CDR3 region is CASSQDGEAYEQYF. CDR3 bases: TGTGCCAGCAGCCAAGACGGGGAGGCCTACGAGCAGTACTTC.

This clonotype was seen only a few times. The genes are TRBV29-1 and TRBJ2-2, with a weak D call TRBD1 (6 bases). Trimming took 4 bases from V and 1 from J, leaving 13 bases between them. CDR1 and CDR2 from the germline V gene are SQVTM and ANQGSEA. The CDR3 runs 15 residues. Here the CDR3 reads CSVVPQGRNTGELFF. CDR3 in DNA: TGCAGCGTTGTCCCGCAGGGGAGGAACACCGGGGAGCTGTTTTTT.

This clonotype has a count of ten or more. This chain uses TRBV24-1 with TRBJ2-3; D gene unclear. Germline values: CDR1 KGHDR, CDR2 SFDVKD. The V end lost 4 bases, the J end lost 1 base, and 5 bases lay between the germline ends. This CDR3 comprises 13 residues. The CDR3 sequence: CATSEDGTDTQYF. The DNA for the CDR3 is TGTGCCACCAGTGAGGACGGCACAGATACGCAGTATTTT.

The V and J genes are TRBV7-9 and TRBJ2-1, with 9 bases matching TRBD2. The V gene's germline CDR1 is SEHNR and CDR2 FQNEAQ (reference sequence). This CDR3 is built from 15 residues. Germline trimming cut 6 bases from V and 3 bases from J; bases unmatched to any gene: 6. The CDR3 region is CASSPSGAYYNEQFF. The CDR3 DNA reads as TGTGCCAGCAGTCCTAGCGGGGCTTACTACAATGAGCAGTTCTTC.

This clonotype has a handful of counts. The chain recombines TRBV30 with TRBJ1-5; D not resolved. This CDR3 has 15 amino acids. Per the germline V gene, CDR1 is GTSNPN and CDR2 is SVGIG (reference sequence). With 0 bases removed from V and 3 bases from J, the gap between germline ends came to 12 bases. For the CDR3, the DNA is TGTGCCTGGAGTGTGGGTTCGGGTGTCAATCAGCCCCAGCATTTT. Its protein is CAWSVGSGVNQPQHF.

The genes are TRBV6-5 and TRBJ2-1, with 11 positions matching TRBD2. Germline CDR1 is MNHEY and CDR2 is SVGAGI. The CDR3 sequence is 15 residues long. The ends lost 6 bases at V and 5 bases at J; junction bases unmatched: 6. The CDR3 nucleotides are TGTGCCAGCAGACCCCTAGCGGGGGGACACAATGAGCAGTTCTTC. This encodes CASRPLAGGHNEQFF.

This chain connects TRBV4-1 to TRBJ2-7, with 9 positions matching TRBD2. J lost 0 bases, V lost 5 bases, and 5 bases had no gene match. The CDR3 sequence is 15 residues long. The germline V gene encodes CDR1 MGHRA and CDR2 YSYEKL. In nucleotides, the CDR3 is TGCGCCAGCAGCTCTAGCGGGGCTTACTCCTACGAGCAGTACTTC. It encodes CASSSSGAYSYEQYF.

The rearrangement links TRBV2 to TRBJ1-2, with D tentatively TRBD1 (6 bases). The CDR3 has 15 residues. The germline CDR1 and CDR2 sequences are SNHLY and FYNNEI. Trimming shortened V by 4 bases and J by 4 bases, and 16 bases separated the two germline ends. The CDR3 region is CASSGGTGHPYGYTF. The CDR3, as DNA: TGTGCCAGCAGTGGCGGAACAGGGCACCCCTATGGCTACACCTTC. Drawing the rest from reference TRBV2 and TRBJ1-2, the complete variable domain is EPEVTQTPSHQVTQMGQEVILRCVPISNHLYFYWYRQILGQKVEFLVSFYNNEISEKSEIFDDQFSVERPDGSNFTLKIRSTKLEDSAMYFCASSGGTGHPYGYTFGSGTRLTVV.

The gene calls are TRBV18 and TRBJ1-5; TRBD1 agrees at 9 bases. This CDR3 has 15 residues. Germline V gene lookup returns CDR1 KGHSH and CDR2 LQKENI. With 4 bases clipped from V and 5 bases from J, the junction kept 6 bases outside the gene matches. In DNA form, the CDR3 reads TGTGCCAGCTCACATGGGACAGGGCCCTATCAGCCCCAGCATTTT. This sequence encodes CASSHGTGPYQPQHF.

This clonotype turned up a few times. CDR3 protein: CASSQARGPYGYTF. CDR3 DNA sequence: TGCGCCAGCAGCCAAGCACGGGGCCCGTATGGCTACACCTTC. The chain combines TRBV4-1 with TRBJ1-2; D is perhaps TRBD1 (5 bases). The CDR3 is 14 residues long. CDR1 and CDR2 (germline): MGHRA, YSYEKL. V was trimmed by 1 base and J by 5 bases, leaving 11 bases between them.

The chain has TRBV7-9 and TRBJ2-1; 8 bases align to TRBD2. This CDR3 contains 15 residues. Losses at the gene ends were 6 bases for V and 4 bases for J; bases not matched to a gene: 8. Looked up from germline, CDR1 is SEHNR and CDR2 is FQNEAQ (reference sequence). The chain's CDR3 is CASSPVGGAYNEQFF. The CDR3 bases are TGTGCCAGCAGTCCTGTCGGGGGGGCTTACAATGAGCAGTTCTTC.

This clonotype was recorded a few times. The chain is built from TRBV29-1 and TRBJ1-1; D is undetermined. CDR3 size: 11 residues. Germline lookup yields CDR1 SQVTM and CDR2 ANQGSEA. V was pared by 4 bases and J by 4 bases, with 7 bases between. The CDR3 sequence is CSVGLGTEAFF. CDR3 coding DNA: TGCAGCGTTGGATTGGGCACTGAAGCTTTCTTT.

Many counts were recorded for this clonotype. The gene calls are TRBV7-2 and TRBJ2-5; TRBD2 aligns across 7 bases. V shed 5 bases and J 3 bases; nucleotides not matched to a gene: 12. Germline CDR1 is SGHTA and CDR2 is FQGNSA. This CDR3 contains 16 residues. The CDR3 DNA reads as TGTGCCAGCAGCAGAGGGATCCTAGCGGTAGAAGAGACCCAGTACTTC. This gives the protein CASSRGILAVEETQYF.

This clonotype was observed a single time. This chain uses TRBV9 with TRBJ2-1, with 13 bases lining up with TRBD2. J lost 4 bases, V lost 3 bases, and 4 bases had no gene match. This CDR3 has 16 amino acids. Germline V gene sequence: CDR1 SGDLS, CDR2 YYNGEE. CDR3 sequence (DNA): TGTGCCAGCAGCGAGACTAGCGGGGGGATGTACAATGAGCAGTTCTTC. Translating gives CASSETSGGMYNEQFF.

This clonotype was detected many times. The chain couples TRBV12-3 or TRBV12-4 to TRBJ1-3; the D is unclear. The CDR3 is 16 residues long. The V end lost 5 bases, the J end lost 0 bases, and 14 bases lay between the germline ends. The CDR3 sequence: CASSPNRVFSGNTIYF. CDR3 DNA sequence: TGTGCCAGCAGTCCAAATCGGGTATTCTCTGGAAACACCATATATTTT.

CDR3 sequence: CATSTGTGVEAFF. The CDR3 DNA reads as TGTGCCACCAGCACCGGGACAGGGGTTGAAGCTTTCTTT. The chain recombines TRBV15 with TRBJ1-1, with 10 bases aligning to TRBD1. Trimming at V came to 4 bases and at J to 7 bases, leaving 3 bases not matched to a gene. CDR1 LNHNV and CDR2 YYDKDF come from the germline V gene (reference sequence). The CDR3 length is 13 residues. Drawing the rest from reference TRBV15 and TRBJ1-1, the complete variable domain is DAMVIQNPRYQVTQFGKPVTLSCSQTLNHNVMYWYQQKSSQAPKLLFHYYDKDFNNEADTPDNFQSRRPNTSFCFLDIRSPGLGDTAMYLCATSTGTGVEAFFGQGTRLTVV.

CDR3 loop: CASRNGGGVKNIQYF. The CDR3 DNA follows: TGTGCCAGCAGAAACGGGGGGGGCGTCAAAAACATTCAGTACTTC. The V call is TRBV2, the J call TRBJ2-4, with 8 bases identical to TRBD2. From germline, CDR1 is SNHLY and CDR2 FYNNEI. V was clipped by 6 bases and J by 3 bases; unmatched bases: 7. The CDR3 totals 15 residues. The whole variable domain, filled in from reference TRBV2 and TRBJ2-4, reads EPEVTQTPSHQVTQMGQEVILRCVPISNHLYFYWYRQILGQKVEFLVSFYNNEISEKSEIFDDQFSVERPDGSNFTLKIRSTKLEDSAMYFCASRNGGGVKNIQYFGAGTRLSVL.

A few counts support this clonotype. CDR3 sequence reads: CASALAGGTDTQYF. CDR3 coding DNA: TGTGCTAGTGCTCTAGCGGGAGGTACAGATACGCAGTATTTT. The chain joins TRBV12-5 to TRBJ2-3, with 11 positions matching TRBD2. J was trimmed by 3 bases and V by 7 bases; bases with no gene match: 3. Germline assignment: CDR1 LGHNT and CDR2 FRNRAP. There are 14 residues in the CDR3.

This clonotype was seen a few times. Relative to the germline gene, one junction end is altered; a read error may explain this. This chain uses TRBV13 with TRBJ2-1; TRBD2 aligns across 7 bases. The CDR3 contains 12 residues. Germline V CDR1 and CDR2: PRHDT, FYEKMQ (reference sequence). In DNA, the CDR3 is TGTGCCAGCAGCCTGGACGGCGGGAGTGAGATCTTC. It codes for CASSLDGGSEIF. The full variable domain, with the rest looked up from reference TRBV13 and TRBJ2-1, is AAGVIQSPRHLIKEKRETATLKCYPIPRHDTVYWYQQGPGQDPQFLISFYEKMQSDKGSIPDRFSAQQFSDYHSELNMSSLELGDSALYFCASSLDGGSEIFGPGTRLTVL.